This record looks at one T cell receptor (beta chain) sequence and its context. No antigen is known for it. Base-call qualities are not available, and no considerably larger clone is one nucleotide away. From each donor, a single peripheral blood sample of around 0.12 L on average was drawn into heparinised tubes. A BD FACSAria II and a panel including CD45RO, CCR7, CD25, CD127, CD95 and CD27 were used to sort naive, central memory, regulatory and stem cell-like memory CD4+ T cells. A purity above 95% was achieved for all sorted populations. PBMCs were isolated right away by Lymphoprep density gradient centrifugation and were stained directly, without culture. Samples were stained and sorted in pairs, with one healthy donor and one patient per experiment, so that batch effects were minimized. This sample was included in a study of beta chain features in type 1 diabetes (dated by TCRdb to 2017 to 2018). Turning to the overall study: Mean age, gender distribution, total cell number and subset yield did not differ between patients and healthy donors. Across all samples, 107,917,701 sorted cells were examined, and cell number per subset correlated strongly with RNA yield. In the study, TCRB repertoires of sorted circulating CD4+ T cell subsets from recently diagnosed type 1 diabetes patients were compared with those of matched healthy donors. Naive and central memory subsets were obtained from all 30 or so donors, but regulatory and stem cell-like memory subsets were isolated from only 8 patients and roughly 8 healthy donors. General study outcomes and caveats: At VDJ recombination sites, patients with type 1 diabetes made fewer insertions and deleted more nucleotides, a pattern implying thymic rearrangement abnormalities. Because the HLA sub-analyses included only small numbers of individuals, any influence of HLA type on TCRB rearrangement was left unresolved. A moderate but significant shortening of TCRB CDR3 length was observed in type 1 diabetes patients in all four CD4+ subsets. Because cDNA was sequenced instead of genomic DNA, highly expressing activated cells could be over-represented, though the groups showed no difference in activation or CD3 levels. Naive, central memory and regulatory TCRB repertoires appeared to be more alike among patients than among healthy donors. PCR may preferentially amplify shorter templates, but because patient and control samples were amplified and corrected together, any resulting skew would affect both groups equally.

Cut back by 1 base and 2 bases, the V and J ends lie 12 bases apart. From the cysteine through the phenylalanine, the CDR3 covers 17 amino acids. Of all the DNA, just the CDR3 is kept, 51 bases in frame from base 1. Via the germline V gene, CDR1 is MGHRA and CDR2 YSYEKL. The entire isolated RNA was reverse transcribed using the High Capacity cDNA Reverse Transcription Kit, and thus expressed TCRB transcripts were sequenced. Deep immunoSEQ sequencing was applied to naive, central memory and regulatory T cell samples, giving an average of about 3.4 million total reads per sample. Sorted cells were lysed in RLT buffer and RNA was extracted with DNase-treated RNeasy Micro or Mini kits, depending on cell number. Each cell subset was processed on its own to prevent cross-contamination, while patient and healthy donor samples were processed together. The immunoSEQ multiplex PCR was used to amplify TCRB sequences from cDNA, generating 87-bp fragments that spanned the CDR3 region. The amplicons were sequenced using the Illumina HiSeq platform. Per the authors' processing: PCR bias was corrected computationally using synthetic template baselines, and reads within Hamming distance 2 were collapsed, with unmergeable singletons discarded. Reads were aligned against IMGT to assign V, D and J genes, CDR3 length and insertions or deletions at six rearrangement sites. Within each subset, clonotype counts were normalized to sorted cell number, after which true diversity and Gini coefficients were computed with the tcR R package. Repertoire sharing was quantified using the overlap coefficient calculated on TCRB nucleotide sequences. Out-of-frame TCRB sequences from naive cells were analyzed as a proxy for the pre-selection repertoire. TCRdb mirrors the immuneACCESS table, restricted to in-frame sequences. Some clones are absent from its copies; in checked studies, under half trace to an unresolved V gene, and the reason for the others is unknown. That table supplies the V and J calls and clone size; D and trimming were determined from the DNA. The sample table contains about 260,000 clones; only one count was recorded for around 68% of them. About 0.05% of the sample rests with the top ten.

The chain is assembled from TRBV4-1 and TRBJ2-6; the D region possibly corresponds to TRBD1 (5 bases align). The receptor comes from a man under 40 in good health. The sample taken for sequencing was naive CD4+ T cells from blood. The sample's cell subset or site label, decoded: true naive CD4+ T cells. The nucleotides read TGCGCCAGCAGCCAAGCGCAGGGAAACACTGGGGCCAACGTCCTGACTTTC. This translates into CASSQAQGNTGANVLTF.